The 18 T cell receptor beta chains below all came from one sample that was sequenced in a study of tumor-infiltrating lymphocytes in primary liver carcinoma (dated by TCRdb to about 2017). The sample was run on an Illumina HiSeq 2500. Starting from approximately 500 ng total RNA, TCRbeta-specific cDNA was produced by reverse transcription with a constant-region primer and ProtoScript II reverse transcriptase. Construction of the TCRbeta libraries relied on three nested rounds of multiplex PCR, following a slightly modified ARM-PCR procedure. Multiplex TRBV1-TRBV30 forward primers and a Cbeta reverse primer were used in the first two PCR rounds, each of which was run for around 10 cycles. The public reads were reanalyzed by TCRdb: fastp trimming at Q25, MiXCR alignment, in-frame beta chains only. Each record represents a unique CDR3 protein, reported with the most common genes and DNA among its rows. Across this sample there are approximately 310,000 distinct CDR3 sequences, with more than 55% seen only once. The ten most abundant clones make up approximately 9.4% of the sample.

RNA from unsorted whole blood was extracted with TRIzol reagent, and germline DNA was obtained with the DNeasy Blood & Tissue kit. The sequenced sample consisted of peripheral blood. Every receptor here comes from a man in his forties or fifties with primary liver carcinoma and hepatitis B virus infection.

Notes on this clonotype: A much bigger clone sits one base away, suggesting this may be a read error. This chain uses TRBV10-3 with TRBJ2-3, with unresolved D. Trimming removed 5 bases from V and 4 bases from J, with 10 bases in between. Germline values: CDR1 ENHRY, CDR2 SYGVKD. The CDR3 contains 13 residues. Here the CDR3 reads CAISYAPADTQYF. The CDR3 DNA is TGTGCCATCAGTTACGCCCCGGCAGATACGCAGTATTTT.

Note on this clonotype: Germline and junction disagree at one end, which may indicate a read error. The chain recombines TRBV29-1 with TRBJ1-2; D might be TRBD1 (6 bases). Germline assignment: CDR1 SQVTM and CDR2 ANQGSEA. This CDR3 region has 12 residues. In nucleotides, the CDR3 is TGTAGCGCTTGGGACATGTACTATGGCTACACCTTC. Its translation: CSAWDMYYGYTF.

To note about this clonotype: This could be a read error, since a much larger clone is one nucleotide away. The rearrangement uses TRBV6-2 or TRBV6-3 and TRBJ2-5, with D possibly being TRBD1 (5 bases). There are 12 residues in the CDR3. Germline assignment: CDR1 MNHEY and CDR2 SVGEGT. The CDR3: CASSFRVETEYF. The CDR3 DNA is TGTGCCAGCAGTTTCAGGGTCGAGACCGAGTACTTC.

Concerning this clonotype itself: A junction end diverges from the germline sequence, so it may reflect a read error. The rearrangement uses TRBV7-9 and TRBJ2-6; D remains ambiguous. Germline CDR1 reads SEHNR; CDR2 reads FQNEAQ (reference sequence). The CDR3 length is 13 residues. DNA for the CDR3: TGTACCAGTGCGGATTCTGGGGCCAACGTCCTGACTTTC. Residues: CTSADSGANVLTF.

Notes on this clonotype: Just one base apart from a much larger clone, this may be a read error. The V and J genes are TRBV12-3 or TRBV12-4 and TRBJ1-1, with D possibly TRBD1 on 5 matching bases. The CDR3 totals 11 residues. CDR3: CASSPQVEDFF. CDR3 bases: TGTGCCAGCAGTCCACAGGTTGAAGATTTCTTT.

The chain combines TRBV14 with TRBJ1-1; no definite D call. In germline, CDR1 is SGHDN, CDR2 FVKESK. Between the trimmed V and J ends, which lost 2 bases and 3 bases, there was a span of 10 bases. The CDR3 runs 14 residues. The CDR3 is CASSQRAGYTEAFF. The DNA of the CDR3 is TGTGCCAGCAGCCAACGCGCCGGATACACTGAAGCTTTCTTT.

The chain combines TRBV5-1 with TRBJ2-2; D remains ambiguous. CDR3 length: 14 amino acids. Germline lookup yields CDR1 SGHRS and CDR2 YFSETQ. V lost 4 bases, J lost 6 bases, and 13 bases lay in between. The CDR3 here is CASSMEPDSGELFF. DNA of the CDR3: TGCGCCAGCAGCATGGAACCGGATTCCGGGGAGCTGTTTTTT.

The rearrangement joins TRBV7-9 to TRBJ2-7; TRBD2 agrees at 8 bases. V was clipped by 5 bases and J by 2 bases; unmatched bases: 5. The CDR3 has 14 amino acids. The germline V gene encodes CDR1 SEHNR and CDR2 FQNEAQ (reference sequence). The CDR3 is CASSPIAGTYEQYF. CDR3 bases: TGTGCCAGCAGCCCCATAGCGGGGACCTACGAGCAGTACTTC.

About this clonotype: One base away lies a much larger clone, so this may be a sequencing read error. The gene calls are TRBV5-4 and TRBJ2-1; D gene uncertain. Looked up from germline, CDR1 is SGHNT and CDR2 is YYREEE (reference sequence). V dropped 0 bases and J dropped 8 bases, with 9 bases sitting between them. The CDR3 totals 13 residues. The chain's CDR3 is CASSLGFTDEQFF. CDR3 coding DNA: TGTGCCAGCAGCTTGGGATTCACCGATGAGCAGTTCTTC.

Only a few counts were recorded for this clonotype. The chain recombines TRBV7-9 with TRBJ1-5, with D unresolved. The CDR3 is 12 amino acids. V lost 9 bases to trimming and J lost 5 bases, with 11 bases between them. Per germline, CDR1 SEHNR and CDR2 FQNEAQ (reference sequence). CDR3 coding DNA: TGTGCCAGTAGCGAGACCGATCAGCCCCAGCATTTT. It translates to CASSETDQPQHF.

The chain recombines TRBV5-1 with TRBJ2-7, with 9 bases identical to TRBD2. Trimming took 0 bases from V and 3 from J; bases not matched to a gene: 7. CDR1 and CDR2 from the germline V gene are SGHRS and YFSETQ. This CDR3 spans 16 amino acids. The CDR3 nucleotides are TGCGCCAGCAGCTTGGCCGGAGCGGGAGGCCTCTACGAGCAGTACTTC. Its translation: CASSLAGAGGLYEQYF.

As concerns this clonotype: With a much larger clone just one base away, this may be a read error. The chain recombines TRBV6-1 with TRBJ2-2; D ambiguous. This CDR3 has 17 amino acids. Germline V gene data show CDR1 as MNHNS and CDR2 as SASEGT. Trimming removed 1 base at V and 8 bases at J, with 20 bases between. The chain's CDR3 is CASSEVRGPADLGELFF. CDR3 coding DNA: TGTGCCAGCAGTGAAGTTCGTGGGCCCGCTGACTTAGGGGAGCTGTTTTTT.

A remark on this clonotype: A clone one base away is much larger, so this may be a read error. The rearrangement uses TRBV12-3 or TRBV12-4 and TRBJ2-1; TRBD1 might be the D (5 bases). Trimming removed 10 bases from V and 5 bases from J, with 15 bases in between. The CDR3 length is 13 residues. The CDR3 DNA reads as TGTGCCAACAGGAGAGACTCTGACAATGAGCAGTTCTTC. It encodes CANRRDSDNEQFF.

This clonotype has only one observation. The chain carries TRBV7-9 and TRBJ2-2; D possibly corresponds to TRBD1 (6 bases). V was clipped by 9 bases and J by 7 bases, with 12 bases between them. Per germline, CDR1 SEHNR and CDR2 FQNEAQ (reference sequence). CDR3 length: 12 amino acids. The CDR3 loop reads CARIRDIGELFF. The CDR3 DNA follows: TGTGCCAGGATACGGGACATCGGGGAGCTGTTTTTT.

This clonotype was seen once. The V gene is TRBV12-3 or TRBV12-4, the J gene TRBJ1-1; no definite D call. The V gene lost 7 bases and the J gene lost 8 bases, with 17 bases spanning the gap. This CDR3 contains 13 residues. CDR3 protein: CASNLNIDSEAFF. The DNA of the CDR3 is TGTGCCAGCAATTTGAACATCGACTCCGAAGCTTTCTTT.

The gene calls are TRBV6-5 and TRBJ1-2, with D hard to call. Looked up from germline, CDR1 is MNHEY and CDR2 is SVGAGI. The length of the CDR3 is 12 residues. CDR3 sequence (DNA): TGTACCACCGTGGGGTCCAACTATGGCTACACCTTC. Amino acids: CTTVGSNYGYTF.

On this clonotype: This may arise from a read error, as a much more abundant clone is one base away. This chain connects TRBV6-1 to TRBJ1-1, with a possible D match to TRBD1 (6 bases). The V end lost 5 bases, the J end lost 5 bases, and 12 bases lay between the germline ends. The CDR3 spans 13 residues. Germline-derived CDR1 and CDR2 are MNHNS and SASEGT. The DNA of the CDR3 is TGTGCCAGCAGTATGGACAGTGGGACTGAAGCTTTCTTT. Translating gives CASSMDSGTEAFF.

Comments on this clonotype: A much bigger clone sits one base away, suggesting this may be a read error. The chain combines TRBV10-3 with TRBJ2-1, with 8 nucleotides matching TRBD2. Germline V gene lookup returns CDR1 ENHRY and CDR2 SYGVKD. The CDR3 runs to 13 residues. CDR3 loop: CTIVPGLENEQFF. In nucleotides, the CDR3 is TGTACCATCGTCCCGGGACTAGAGAATGAGCAGTTCTTC.